This TCR beta chain stems from a study of blood T cells in healthy people across ages. CDR1 is SGHTA, CDR2 FQGNSA, per germline. The germline V and J ends were trimmed by 1 base and 9 bases, with 13 bases remaining between them. This CDR3 spans 14 amino acids. Using a J-beta primer mix together with a sample-barcoded 5' primer, a second PCR was run for about 7 to 12 cycles. TCRdb re-derived calls from the 5' RACE reads in MiXCR, one entry per CDR3 protein. The sample lists fewer than 950,000 distinct CDR3 sequences, roughly 40% occurring once. The V gene is TRBV7-2, the J gene TRBJ2-1; a possible D gene is TRBD2 (6 bases). Sequencing was done on a sample of blood. This sequence originates from a man aged 18 to 29 in good health. The CDR3 DNA is TGTGCCAGCAGCTTAGAAAGGAGGGGTGGTGAGCAGTTCTTC. This gives the protein CASSLERRGGEQFF.